The clone carrying this TCR beta chain appeared a single time. Its target is not known. The data originate from a study of CD8 T cells in Susac syndrome. Study results and limitations: The study conceded that relatively few individuals underwent its TCR sequencing and HLA analysis.

CD8+ and CD4+ T cells circulating in blood were sequenced for TCR beta. The RNA, about 0.45 to 1 ug, was put through reverse transcription using random hexamers. The immunoSEQ assay covered 54 Vbeta and 13 Jbeta segments for CDR3. TCRdb itself ran the immunoSEQ multiplex PCR reads through MiXCR, one entry per CDR3 protein. The sample includes more than 150,000 distinct CDR3 sequences, about 90% seen only once; the top ten take around 0.08%. V was trimmed by 5 bases and J by 1 base, leaving 8 bases between them. This CDR3 has 13 amino acids. Germline CDR1 is SEHNR and CDR2 is FQNEAQ (reference sequence).

The TCR comes from a human donor in good health. The sequencing input was CD4+ T cells from PBMCs. The rearrangement links TRBV7-9 to TRBJ2-5; D is ambiguous. This CDR3 is CASSPNTQETQYF. Written as DNA, the CDR3 is TGTGCCAGCAGCCCTAATACCCAAGAGACCCAGTACTTC.